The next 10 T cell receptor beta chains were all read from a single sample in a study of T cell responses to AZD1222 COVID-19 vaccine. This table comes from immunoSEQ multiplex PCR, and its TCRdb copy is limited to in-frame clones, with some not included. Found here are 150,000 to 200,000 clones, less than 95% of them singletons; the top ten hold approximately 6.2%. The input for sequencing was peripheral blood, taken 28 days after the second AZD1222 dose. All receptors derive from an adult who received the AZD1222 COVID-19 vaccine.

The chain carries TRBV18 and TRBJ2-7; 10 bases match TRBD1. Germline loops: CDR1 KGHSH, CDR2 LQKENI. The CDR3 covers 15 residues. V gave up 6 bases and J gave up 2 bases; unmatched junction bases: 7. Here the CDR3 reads CASSHPGQGPYEQYF. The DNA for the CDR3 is TGTGCCAGCTCTCATCCGGGACAGGGGCCCTACGAGCAGTACTTC. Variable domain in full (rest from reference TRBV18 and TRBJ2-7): NAGVMQNPRHLVRRRGQEARLRCSPMKGHSHVYWYRQLPEEGLKFMVYLQKENIIDESGMPKERFSAEFPKEGPSILRIQQVVRGDSAAYFCASSHPGQGPYEQYFGPGTRLTVT.

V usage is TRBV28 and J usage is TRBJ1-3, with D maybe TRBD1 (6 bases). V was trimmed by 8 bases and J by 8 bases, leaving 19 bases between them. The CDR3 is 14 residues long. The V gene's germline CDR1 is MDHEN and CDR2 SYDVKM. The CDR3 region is CASFVGGAGDTIYF. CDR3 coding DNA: TGTGCCAGCTTTGTAGGGGGGGCAGGGGACACCATATATTTT. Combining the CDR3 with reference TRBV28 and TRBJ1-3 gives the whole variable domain DVKVTQSSRYLVKRTGEKVFLECVQDMDHENMFWYRQDPGLGLRLIYFSYDVKMKEKGDIPEGYSVSREKKERFSLILESASTNQTSMYLCASFVGGAGDTIYFGEGSWLTVV.

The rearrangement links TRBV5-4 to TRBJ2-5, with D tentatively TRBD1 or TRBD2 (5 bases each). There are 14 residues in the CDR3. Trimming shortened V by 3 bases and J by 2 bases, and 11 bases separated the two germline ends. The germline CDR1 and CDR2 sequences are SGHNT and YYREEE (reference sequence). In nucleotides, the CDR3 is TGTGCCAGCAGCTATCCGGGGCTTCAAGAGACCCAGTACTTC. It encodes CASSYPGLQETQYF.

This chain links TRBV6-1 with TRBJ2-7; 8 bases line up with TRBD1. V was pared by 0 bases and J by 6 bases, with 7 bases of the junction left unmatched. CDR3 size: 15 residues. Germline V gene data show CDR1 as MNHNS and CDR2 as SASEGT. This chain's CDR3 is CASSEARTGFGEQYF. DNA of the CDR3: TGTGCCAGCAGTGAAGCAAGGACAGGGTTTGGCGAGCAGTACTTC.

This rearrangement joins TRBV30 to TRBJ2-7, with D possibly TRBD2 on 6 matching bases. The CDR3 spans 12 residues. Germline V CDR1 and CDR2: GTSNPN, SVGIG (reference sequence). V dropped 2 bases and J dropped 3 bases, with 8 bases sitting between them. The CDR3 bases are TGTGCCTGGAGTACGGAGGGCTACGAGCAGTACTTC. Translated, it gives CAWSTEGYEQYF.

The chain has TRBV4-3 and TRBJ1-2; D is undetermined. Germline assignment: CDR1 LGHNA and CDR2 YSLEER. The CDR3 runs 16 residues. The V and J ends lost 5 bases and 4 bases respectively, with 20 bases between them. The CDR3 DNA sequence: TGCGCCAGCAGCTCCGACACCGCGGGCACGTTCTATGGCTACACCTTC. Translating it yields CASSSDTAGTFYGYTF.

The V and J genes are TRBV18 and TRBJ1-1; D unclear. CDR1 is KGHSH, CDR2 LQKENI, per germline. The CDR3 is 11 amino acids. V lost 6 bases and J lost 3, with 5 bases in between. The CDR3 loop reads CASSADTEAFF. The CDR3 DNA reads TGTGCCAGCTCTGCGGACACTGAAGCTTTCTTT.

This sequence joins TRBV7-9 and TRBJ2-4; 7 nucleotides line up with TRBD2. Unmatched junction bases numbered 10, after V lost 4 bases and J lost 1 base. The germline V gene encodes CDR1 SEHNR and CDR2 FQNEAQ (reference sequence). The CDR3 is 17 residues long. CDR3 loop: CASSSRGAGVAKNIQYF. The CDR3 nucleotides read TGTGCCAGCAGCTCCAGAGGGGCGGGGGTTGCCAAAAACATTCAGTACTTC.

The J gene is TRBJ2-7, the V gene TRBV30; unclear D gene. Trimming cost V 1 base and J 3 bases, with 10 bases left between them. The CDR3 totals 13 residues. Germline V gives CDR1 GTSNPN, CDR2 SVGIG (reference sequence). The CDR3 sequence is CAWSAQINYEQYF. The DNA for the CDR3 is TGTGCCTGGAGTGCCCAGATAAACTACGAGCAGTACTTC.

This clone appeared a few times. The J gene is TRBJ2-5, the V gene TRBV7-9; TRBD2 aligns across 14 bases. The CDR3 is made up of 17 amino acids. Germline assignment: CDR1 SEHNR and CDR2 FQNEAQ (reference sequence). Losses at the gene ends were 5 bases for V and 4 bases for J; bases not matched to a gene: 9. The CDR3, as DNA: TGTGCCAGCAGCCAGGGACTAGCGGGGGTCCTTGGAGAGACCCAGTACTTC. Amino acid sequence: CASSQGLAGVLGETQYF. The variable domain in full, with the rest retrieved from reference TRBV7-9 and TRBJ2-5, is DTGVSQNPRHKITKRGQNVTFRCDPISEHNRLYWYRQTLGQGPEFLTYFQNEAQLEKSRLLSDRFSAERPKGSFSTLEIQRTEQGDSAMYLCASSQGLAGVLGETQYFGPGTRLLVL.